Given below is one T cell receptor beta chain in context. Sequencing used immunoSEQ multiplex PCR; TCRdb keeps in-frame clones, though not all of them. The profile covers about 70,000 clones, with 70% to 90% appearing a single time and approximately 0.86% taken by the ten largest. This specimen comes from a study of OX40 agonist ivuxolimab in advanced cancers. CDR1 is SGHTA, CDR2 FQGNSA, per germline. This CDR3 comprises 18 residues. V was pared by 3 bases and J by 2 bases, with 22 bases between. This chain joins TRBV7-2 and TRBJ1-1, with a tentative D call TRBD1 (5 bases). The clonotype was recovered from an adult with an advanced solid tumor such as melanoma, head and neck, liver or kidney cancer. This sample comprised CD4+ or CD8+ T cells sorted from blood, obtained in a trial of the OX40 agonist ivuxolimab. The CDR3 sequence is CASSFRVSSATSNTEAFF. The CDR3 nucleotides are TGTGCCAGCAGCTTCAGGGTTTCATCCGCCACATCCAACACTGAAGCTTTCTTT.